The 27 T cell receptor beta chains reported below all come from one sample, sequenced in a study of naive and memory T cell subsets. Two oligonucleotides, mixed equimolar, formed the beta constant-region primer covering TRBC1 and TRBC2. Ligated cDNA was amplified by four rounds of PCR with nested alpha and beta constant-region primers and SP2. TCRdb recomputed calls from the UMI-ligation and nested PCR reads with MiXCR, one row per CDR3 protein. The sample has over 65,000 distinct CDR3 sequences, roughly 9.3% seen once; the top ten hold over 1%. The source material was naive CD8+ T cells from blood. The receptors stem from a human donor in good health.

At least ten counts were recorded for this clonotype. CDR3 in amino acids: CASSEPRTSGNTGELFF. Here the CDR3 DNA reads TGCGCCAGCAGTGAGCCGCGGACTAGCGGGAACACCGGGGAGCTGTTTTTT. The chain uses TRBV10-2 and TRBJ2-2; TRBD2 aligns across 10 bases. CDR1 and CDR2 from the germline V gene are WSHSY and SAAADI. The length of the CDR3 is 17 residues. V was pared by 2 bases and J by 1 base, with 4 bases of the junction left unmatched.

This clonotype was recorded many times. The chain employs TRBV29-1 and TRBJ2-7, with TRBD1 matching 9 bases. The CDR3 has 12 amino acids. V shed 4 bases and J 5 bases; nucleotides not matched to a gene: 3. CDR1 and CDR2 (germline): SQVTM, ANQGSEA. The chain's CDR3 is CSVGGQGNEQYF. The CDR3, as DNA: TGCAGCGTTGGGGGACAGGGTAACGAGCAGTACTTC.

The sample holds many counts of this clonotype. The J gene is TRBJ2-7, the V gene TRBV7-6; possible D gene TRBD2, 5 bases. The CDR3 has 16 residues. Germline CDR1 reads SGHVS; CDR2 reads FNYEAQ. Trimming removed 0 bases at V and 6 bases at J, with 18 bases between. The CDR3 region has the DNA TGTGCCAGCAGCTTAGCCGCCACGGGGTATGACCGCGAGCAGTACTTC. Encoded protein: CASSLAATGYDREQYF.

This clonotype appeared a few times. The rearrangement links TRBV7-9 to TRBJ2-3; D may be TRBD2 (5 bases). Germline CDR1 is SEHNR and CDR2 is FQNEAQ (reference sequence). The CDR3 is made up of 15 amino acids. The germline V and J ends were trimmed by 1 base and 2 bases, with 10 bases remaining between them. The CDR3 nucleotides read TGTGCCAGCAGCTTAGGCCTAGCAGACACAGATACGCAGTATTTT. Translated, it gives CASSLGLADTDTQYF.

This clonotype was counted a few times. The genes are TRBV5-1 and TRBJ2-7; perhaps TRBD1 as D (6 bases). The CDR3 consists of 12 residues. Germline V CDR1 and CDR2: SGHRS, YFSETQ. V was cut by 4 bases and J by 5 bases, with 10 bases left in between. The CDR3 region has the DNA TGCGCCAGCAGCGACAGGCCTCACGAGCAGTACTTC. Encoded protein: CASSDRPHEQYF.

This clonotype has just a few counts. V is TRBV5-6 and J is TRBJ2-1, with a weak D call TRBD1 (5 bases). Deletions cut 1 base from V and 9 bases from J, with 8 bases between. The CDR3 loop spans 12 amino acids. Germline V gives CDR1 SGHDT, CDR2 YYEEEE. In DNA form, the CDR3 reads TGTGCCAGCAGCTTGTGGGGCCGTGAGCAGTTCTTC. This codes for CASSLWGREQFF.

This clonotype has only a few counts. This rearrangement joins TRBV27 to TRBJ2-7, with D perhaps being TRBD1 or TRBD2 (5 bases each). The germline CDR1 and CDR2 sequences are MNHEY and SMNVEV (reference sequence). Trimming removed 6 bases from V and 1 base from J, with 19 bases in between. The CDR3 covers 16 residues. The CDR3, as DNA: TGTGCCAGCAGACCCCGGGGCAGGCATCTATCCTACGAGCAGTACTTC. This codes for CASRPRGRHLSYEQYF.

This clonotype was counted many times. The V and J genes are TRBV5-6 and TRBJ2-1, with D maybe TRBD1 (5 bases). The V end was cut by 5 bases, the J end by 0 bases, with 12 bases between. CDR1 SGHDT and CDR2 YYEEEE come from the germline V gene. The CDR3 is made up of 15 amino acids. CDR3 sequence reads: CASSLDSPSYNEQFF. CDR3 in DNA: TGTGCCAGCAGTCTCGACAGCCCCTCCTACAATGAGCAGTTCTTC.

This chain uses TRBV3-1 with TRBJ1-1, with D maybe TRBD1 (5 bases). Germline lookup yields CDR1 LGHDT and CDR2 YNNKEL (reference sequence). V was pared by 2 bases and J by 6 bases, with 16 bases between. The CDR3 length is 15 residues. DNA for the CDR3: TGTGCCAGCAGCCAATCCCCCGGGACGGGCTCTGAAGCTTTCTTT. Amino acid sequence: CASSQSPGTGSEAFF.

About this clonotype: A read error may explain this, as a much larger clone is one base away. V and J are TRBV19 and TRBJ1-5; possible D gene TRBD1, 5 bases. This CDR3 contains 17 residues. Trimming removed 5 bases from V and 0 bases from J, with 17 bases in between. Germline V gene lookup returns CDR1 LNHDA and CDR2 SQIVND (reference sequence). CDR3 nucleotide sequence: TGTGCCAGTAGTGAGTGCGGGACGGAATATAGCAATCAGCCCCAGCATTTT. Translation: CASSECGTEYSNQPQHF.

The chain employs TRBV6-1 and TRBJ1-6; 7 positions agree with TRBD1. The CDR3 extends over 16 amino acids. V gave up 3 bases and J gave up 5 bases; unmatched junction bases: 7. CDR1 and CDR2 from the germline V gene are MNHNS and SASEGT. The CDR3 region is CASSEGPGQNNSPLHF. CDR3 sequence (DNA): TGTGCCAGCAGTGAGGGTCCGGGACAGAATAATTCACCCCTCCACTTT.

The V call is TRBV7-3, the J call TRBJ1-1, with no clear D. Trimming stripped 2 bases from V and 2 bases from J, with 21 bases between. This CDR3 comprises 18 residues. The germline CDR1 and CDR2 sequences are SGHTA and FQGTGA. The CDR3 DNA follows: TGTGCCAGCAGCTTATATCAAATGTCCGGGATAGGCAACACTGAAGCTTTCTTT. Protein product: CASSLYQMSGIGNTEAFF.

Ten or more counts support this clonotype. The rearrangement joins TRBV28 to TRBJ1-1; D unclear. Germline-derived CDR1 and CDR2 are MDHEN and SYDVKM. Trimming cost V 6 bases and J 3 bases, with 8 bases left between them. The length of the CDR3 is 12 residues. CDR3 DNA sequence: TGTGCCAGCAGATACGGGGACACTGAAGCTTTCTTT. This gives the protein CASRYGDTEAFF.

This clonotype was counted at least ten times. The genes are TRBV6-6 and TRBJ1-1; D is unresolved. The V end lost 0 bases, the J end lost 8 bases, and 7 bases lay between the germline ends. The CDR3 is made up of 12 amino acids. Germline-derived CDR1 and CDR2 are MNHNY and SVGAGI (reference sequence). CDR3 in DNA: TGTGCCAGCAGTTACTCGTTGACCGAAGCTTTCTTT. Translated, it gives CASSYSLTEAFF.

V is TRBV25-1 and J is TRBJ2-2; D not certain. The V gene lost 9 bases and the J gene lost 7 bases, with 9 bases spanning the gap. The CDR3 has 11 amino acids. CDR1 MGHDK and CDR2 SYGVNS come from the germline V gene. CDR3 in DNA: TGTGCCAGTTTTTTGGGCGGGGAGCTGTTTTTT. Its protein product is CASFLGGELFF.

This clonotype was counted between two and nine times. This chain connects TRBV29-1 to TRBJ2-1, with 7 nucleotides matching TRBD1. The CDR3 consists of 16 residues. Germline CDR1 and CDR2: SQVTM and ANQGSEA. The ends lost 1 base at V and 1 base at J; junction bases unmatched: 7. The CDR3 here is CSVEGMRGLSYNEQFF. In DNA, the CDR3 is TGCAGCGTTGAAGGCATGAGGGGGCTTTCCTACAATGAGCAGTTCTTC.

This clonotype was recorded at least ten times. The CDR3: CASSTTTISNQPQHF. The CDR3 bases are TGTGCCAGTAGTACCACCACTATTAGCAATCAGCCCCAGCATTTT. J is TRBJ1-5 and V is TRBV19; no definite D call. With 4 bases removed from V and 0 bases from J, the gap between germline ends came to 10 bases. From germline, CDR1 is LNHDA and CDR2 SQIVND (reference sequence). The CDR3 is 15 residues long.

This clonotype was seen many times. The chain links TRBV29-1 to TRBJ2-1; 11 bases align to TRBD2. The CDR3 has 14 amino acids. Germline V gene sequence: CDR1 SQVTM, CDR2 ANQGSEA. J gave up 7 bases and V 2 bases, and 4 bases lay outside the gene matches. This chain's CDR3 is CSVETSGSWNEQFF. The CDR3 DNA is TGCAGCGTTGAAACTAGCGGGAGTTGGAATGAGCAGTTCTTC.

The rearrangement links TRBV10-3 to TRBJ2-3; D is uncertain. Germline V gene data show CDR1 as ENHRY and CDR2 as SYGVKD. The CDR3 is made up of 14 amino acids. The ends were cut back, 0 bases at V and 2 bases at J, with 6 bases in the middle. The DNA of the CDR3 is TGTGCCATCAGTGAGTCGGATTCCACAGATACGCAGTATTTT. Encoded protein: CAISESDSTDTQYF.

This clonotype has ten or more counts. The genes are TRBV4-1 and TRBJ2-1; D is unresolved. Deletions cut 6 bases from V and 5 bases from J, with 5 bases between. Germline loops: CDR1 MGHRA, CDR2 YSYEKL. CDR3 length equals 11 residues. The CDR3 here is CASSGDNEQFF. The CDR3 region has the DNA TGCGCCAGCAGTGGGGACAATGAGCAGTTCTTC.

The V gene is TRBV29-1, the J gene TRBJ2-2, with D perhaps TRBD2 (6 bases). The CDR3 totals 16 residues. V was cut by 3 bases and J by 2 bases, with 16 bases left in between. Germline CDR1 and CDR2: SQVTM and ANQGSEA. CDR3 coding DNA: TGCAGCGTTGAGTTGCGGGGCCAGGACAACACCGGGGAGCTGTTTTTT. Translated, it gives CSVELRGQDNTGELFF.

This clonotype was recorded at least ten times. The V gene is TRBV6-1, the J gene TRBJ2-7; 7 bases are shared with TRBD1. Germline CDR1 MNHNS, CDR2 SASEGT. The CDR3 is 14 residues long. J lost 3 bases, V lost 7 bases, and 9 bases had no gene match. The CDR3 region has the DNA TGTGCCAGCAACTACAGGGGTAAGATCTACGAGCAGTACTTC. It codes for CASNYRGKIYEQYF.

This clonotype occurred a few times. CDR3 protein: CASQRGAGGNQPQHF. The CDR3 DNA reads TGTGCCAGCCAAAGGGGGGCGGGTGGCAATCAGCCCCAGCATTTT. This chain links TRBV27 with TRBJ1-5; D may be TRBD1 (6 bases). Trimming cost V 8 bases and J 2 bases, with 16 bases left between them. Per germline, CDR1 MNHEY and CDR2 SMNVEV (reference sequence). The CDR3 runs to 15 residues.

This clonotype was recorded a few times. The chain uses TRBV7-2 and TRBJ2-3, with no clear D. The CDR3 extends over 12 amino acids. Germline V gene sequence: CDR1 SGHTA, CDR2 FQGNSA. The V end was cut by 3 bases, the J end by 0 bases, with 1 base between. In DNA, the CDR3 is TGTGCCAGCAGCTTCAGCACAGATACGCAGTATTTT. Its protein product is CASSFSTDTQYF.

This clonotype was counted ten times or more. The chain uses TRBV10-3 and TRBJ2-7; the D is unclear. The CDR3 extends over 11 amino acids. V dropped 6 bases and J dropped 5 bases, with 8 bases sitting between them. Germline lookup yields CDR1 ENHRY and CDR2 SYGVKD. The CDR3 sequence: CAISVNDEQYF. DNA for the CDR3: TGTGCCATCAGCGTCAACGACGAGCAGTACTTC.

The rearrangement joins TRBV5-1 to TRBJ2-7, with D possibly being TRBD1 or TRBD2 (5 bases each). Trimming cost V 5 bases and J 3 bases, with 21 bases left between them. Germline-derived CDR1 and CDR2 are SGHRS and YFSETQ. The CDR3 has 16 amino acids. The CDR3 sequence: CASSQAGTGTGYEQYF. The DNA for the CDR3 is TGCGCCAGCAGTCAGGCAGGGACGGGAACTGGCTACGAGCAGTACTTC.

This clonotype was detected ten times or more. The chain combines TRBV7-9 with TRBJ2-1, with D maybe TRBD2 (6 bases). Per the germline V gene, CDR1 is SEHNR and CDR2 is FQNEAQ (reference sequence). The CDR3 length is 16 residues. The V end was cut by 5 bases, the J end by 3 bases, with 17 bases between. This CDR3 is CASSDTGGSDYNEQFF. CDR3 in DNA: TGTGCCAGCAGCGACACTGGGGGGAGCGACTACAATGAGCAGTTCTTC.